This T cell receptor (beta chain) was sequenced in a study of T cells in Graves' hyperthyroidism and ophthalmopathy. This clonotype was observed many times. V lost 3 bases, J lost 5 bases, and 7 bases stayed unmatched. The CDR3 length is 14 residues. The V gene's germline CDR1 is SGHAT and CDR2 FQNNGV. The CDR3 regions of TCR beta were amplified from RNA transcripts. RT-PCR in the first round (using the HTBI primer set) targeted the TCR CDR3. TCRdb redid the calling of the multiplex PCR reads with MiXCR, one entry per CDR3 protein. The sample holds 450,000 to 650,000 distinct CDR3 sequences, approximately 17% seen once. Among ophthalmopathy patients, the Clinical Activity Score reached at least 3, the NOSPECS grade reached at least 4, and duration remained under 3 months. Uncontrolled infection, other autoimmune disease, pregnancy or lactation barred patients from enrollment. Using around 10 ml of fresh peripheral blood, PBMCs were prepared.

The receptor's source is a young woman with Graves' ophthalmopathy. This chain links TRBV11-2 with TRBJ2-7, with TRBD1 identical over 7 bases. The sample consisted of blood. The CDR3 DNA reads as TGTGCCAGCAGCTTGTTGCCCGGGACAGACGAGCAGTACTTC. The encoded protein is CASSLLPGTDEQYF.